This is a list of T cell receptor beta chains from one sample in a study of OX40 agonist ivuxolimab in advanced cancers. Sequencing was performed with immunoSEQ multiplex PCR; in TCRdb, only in-frame clones are kept and a portion is missing. This repertoire shows approximately 39,000 clones, 88% found once; its top ten account for 10% to 15%. The sequences come from CD4+ or CD8+ T cells sorted from blood, collected in a trial of the OX40 agonist ivuxolimab. These receptors were taken from an adult with an advanced solid tumor such as melanoma, head and neck, liver or kidney cancer. The CDR3 runs from the conserved cysteine through the conserved F or W. A D gene is named only where the DNA matches it firmly. Clone size is given for some rows only: seen once, a few or many times, or a class if the clone is expanded.

once,NA,TRBV29-1,TRBJ1-2,TGCAGCGTTGAAGTGTCGTACTATGGCTACACCTTC,CSVEVSYYGYTF
NA,TRBD1,TRBV4-3,TRBJ2-7,TGCGCCAGCAGCCAAAGGACAGGGGCGAACTACGAGCAGTACTTC,CASSQRTGANYEQYF
NA,NA,TRBV28,TRBJ1-2,TGTGCCAGCAGCTACCCCGGCGGAGTAGCTAACTATGGCTACACCTTC,CASSYPGGVANYGYTF
NA,NA,TRBV11-2,TRBJ2-7,TGTGCCAGCAGCTTAAAACCCCGGTCGTTCTACGAGCAGTACTTC,CASSLKPRSFYEQYF
NA,NA,TRBV7-8,TRBJ2-1,TGTGCCAGCAGCTTACAGAACTCCTACAATGAGCAGTTCTTC,CASSLQNSYNEQFF
NA,NA,TRBV28,TRBJ2-7,TGTGCCAGCAGTTTCCCCCCCGTGGGAGACGAGCAGTACTTC,CASSFPPVGDEQYF
NA,NA,TRBV5-5,TRBJ2-7,TGTGCCAGCAGCTTGGGACCGGCCGGGGAGCAGTACTTC,CASSLGPAGEQYF
NA,TRBD1,TRBV28,TRBJ1-3,TGTGCCAGCAGTGTGCCGGGACAGCTCCACTCTGGAAACACCATATATTTT,CASSVPGQLHSGNTIYF
once,NA,TRBV7-9,TRBJ2-5,TGTGCCAGCAGCTTAGACCGGGGGATCGGAGAGACCCAGTACTTC,CASSLDRGIGETQYF
NA,TRBD2,TRBV28,TRBJ2-1,TGTGCCAGCAGTTTAGCCCTAGGACTAGCGGGAGGTCATTCCTACAATGAGCAGTTCTTC,CASSLALGLAGGHSYNEQFF
NA,TRBD1,TRBV28,TRBJ1-3,TGTGCCAGCAGTTTAAGTACAGGGGGTCAGGGAGCTCCAATCTCTGGAAACACCATATATTTT,CASSLSTGGQGAPISGNTIYF
NA,TRBD2,TRBV13,TRBJ2-7,TGTGCCAGCAGCTTAGGTCTAGCGGGAGACTACGAGCAGTACTTC,CASSLGLAGDYEQYF
NA,NA,TRBV7-9,TRBJ2-2,TGTGCCAGCAGCTTACGGGTAGAGAACACCGGGGAGCTGTTTTTT,CASSLRVENTGELFF
NA,NA,TRBV29-1,TRBJ2-7,TGCAGCGTAAAAAGGTCTGGGTACGAGCAGTACTTC,CSVKRSGYEQYF
NA,NA,TRBV4-2,TRBJ2-3,TGTGCCAGCAGCCAAGATTGGGTAGCTTACGATACGCAGTATTTT,CASSQDWVAYDTQYF